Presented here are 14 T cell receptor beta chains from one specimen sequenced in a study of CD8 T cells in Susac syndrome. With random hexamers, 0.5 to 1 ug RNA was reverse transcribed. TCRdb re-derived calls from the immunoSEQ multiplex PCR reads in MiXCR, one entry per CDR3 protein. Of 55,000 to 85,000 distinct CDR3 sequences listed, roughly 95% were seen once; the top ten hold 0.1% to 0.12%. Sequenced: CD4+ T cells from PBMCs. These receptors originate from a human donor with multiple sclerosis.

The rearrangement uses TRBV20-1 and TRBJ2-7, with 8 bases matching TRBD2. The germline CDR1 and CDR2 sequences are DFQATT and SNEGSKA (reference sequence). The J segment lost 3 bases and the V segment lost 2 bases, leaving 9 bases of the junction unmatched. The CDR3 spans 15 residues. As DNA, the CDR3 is TGCAGTGCTAGACCTCCCGGGACTAGAGGCTACGAGCAGTACTTC. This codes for CSARPPGTRGYEQYF.

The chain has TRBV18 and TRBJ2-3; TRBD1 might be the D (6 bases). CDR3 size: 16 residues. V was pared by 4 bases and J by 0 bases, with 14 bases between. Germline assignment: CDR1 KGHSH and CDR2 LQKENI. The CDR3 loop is CASSRQVGTSTDTQYF. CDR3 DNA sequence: TGTGCCAGCTCACGACAGGTGGGAACTAGCACAGATACGCAGTATTTT.

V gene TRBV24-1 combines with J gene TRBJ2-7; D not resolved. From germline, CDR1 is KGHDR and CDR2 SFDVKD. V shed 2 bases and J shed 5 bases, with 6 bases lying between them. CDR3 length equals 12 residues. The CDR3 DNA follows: TGTGCCACCAGTGATTCATCCGACGAGCAGTACTTC. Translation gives CATSDSSDEQYF.

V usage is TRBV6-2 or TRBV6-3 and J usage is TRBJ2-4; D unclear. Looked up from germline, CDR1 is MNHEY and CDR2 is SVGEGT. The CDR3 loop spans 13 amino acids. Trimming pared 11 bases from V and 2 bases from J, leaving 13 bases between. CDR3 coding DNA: TGTGCCGTTCGAGACACCACCAAAAACATTCAGTACTTC. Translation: CAVRDTTKNIQYF.

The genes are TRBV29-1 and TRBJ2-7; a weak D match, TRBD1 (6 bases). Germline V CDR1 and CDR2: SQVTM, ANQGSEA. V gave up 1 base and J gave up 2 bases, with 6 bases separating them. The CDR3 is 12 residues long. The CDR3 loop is CSVEGTAYEQYF. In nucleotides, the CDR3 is TGCAGCGTTGAAGGGACAGCCTACGAGCAGTACTTC.

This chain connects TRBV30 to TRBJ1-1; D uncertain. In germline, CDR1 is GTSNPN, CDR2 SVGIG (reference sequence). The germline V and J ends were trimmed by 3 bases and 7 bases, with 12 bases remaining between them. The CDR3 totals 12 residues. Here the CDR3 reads CAWSPQEGEAFF. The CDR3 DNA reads TGTGCCTGGAGCCCTCAGGAAGGTGAAGCTTTCTTT.

CDR3 sequence (DNA): TGTGCCAGCACAAGGACAGAAGATACGCAGTATTTT. This gives the protein CASTRTEDTQYF. The rearrangement links TRBV9 to TRBJ2-3, with D possibly being TRBD1 (6 bases). The CDR3 loop spans 12 amino acids. The germline V and J ends were trimmed by 6 bases and 5 bases, with 10 bases remaining between them. The germline gives CDR1 SGDLS, CDR2 YYNGEE.

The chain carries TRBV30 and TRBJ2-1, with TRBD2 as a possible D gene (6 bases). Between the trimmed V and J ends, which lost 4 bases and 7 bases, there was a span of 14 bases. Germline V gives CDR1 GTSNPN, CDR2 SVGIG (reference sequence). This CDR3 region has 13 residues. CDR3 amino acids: CAWIGGNRNEQFF. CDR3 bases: TGTGCCTGGATTGGAGGGAATAGGAATGAGCAGTTCTTC.

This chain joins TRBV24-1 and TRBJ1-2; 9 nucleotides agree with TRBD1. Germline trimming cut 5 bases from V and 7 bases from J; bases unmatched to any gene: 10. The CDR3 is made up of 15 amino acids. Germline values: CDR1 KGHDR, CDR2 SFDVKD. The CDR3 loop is CATSAYGTGNTGYTF. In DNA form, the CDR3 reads TGTGCCACCAGTGCGTACGGGACAGGGAATACTGGCTACACCTTC.

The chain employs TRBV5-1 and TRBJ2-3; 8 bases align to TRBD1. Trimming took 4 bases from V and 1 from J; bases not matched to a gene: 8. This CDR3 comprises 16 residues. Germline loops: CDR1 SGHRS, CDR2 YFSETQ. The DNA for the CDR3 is TGCGCCAGCAGCAGAACACCGGGACAGGGCACAGATACGCAGTATTTT. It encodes CASSRTPGQGTDTQYF.

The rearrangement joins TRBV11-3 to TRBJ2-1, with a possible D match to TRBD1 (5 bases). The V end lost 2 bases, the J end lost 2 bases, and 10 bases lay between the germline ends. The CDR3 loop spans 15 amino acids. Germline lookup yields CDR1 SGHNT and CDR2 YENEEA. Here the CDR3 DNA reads TGTGCCAGCAGCTTACGGACACTGACCTACAATGAGCAGTTCTTC. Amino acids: CASSLRTLTYNEQFF.

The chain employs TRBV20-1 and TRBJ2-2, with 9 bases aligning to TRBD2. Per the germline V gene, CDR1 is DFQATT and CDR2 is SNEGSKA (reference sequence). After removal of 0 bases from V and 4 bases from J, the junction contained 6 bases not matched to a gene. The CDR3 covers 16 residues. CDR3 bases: TGCAGTGCTAGAGATGGCGGGGGGGCAGCCACCGGGGAGCTGTTTTTT. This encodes CSARDGGGAATGELFF.

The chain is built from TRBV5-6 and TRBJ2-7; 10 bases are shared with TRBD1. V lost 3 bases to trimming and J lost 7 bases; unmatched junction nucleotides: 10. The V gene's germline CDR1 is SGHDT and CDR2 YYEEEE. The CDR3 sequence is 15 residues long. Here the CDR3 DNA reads TGTGCCAGCAGCTCAATACGACAGGGGGCGCGTGAGCAGTACTTC. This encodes CASSSIRQGAREQYF.

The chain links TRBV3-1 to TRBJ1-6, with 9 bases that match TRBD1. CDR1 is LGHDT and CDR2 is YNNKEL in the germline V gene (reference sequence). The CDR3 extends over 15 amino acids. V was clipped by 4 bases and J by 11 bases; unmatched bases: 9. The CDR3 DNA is TGTGCCAGCAGCCTTGACGGGACAGGGAAAGCACCCCTCCACTTT. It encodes CASSLDGTGKAPLHF.